This paragraph covers one T cell receptor (beta chain) sequence. Its antigen is unknown. Produced via immunoSEQ multiplex PCR; TCRdb's table is partial and in-frame only. The data show about 130,000 clones, about 88% seen once. This entry comes from a study of T cell responses to AZD1222 COVID-19 vaccine. Broader study findings: The donor cohort was predominantly white British with a female majority, and clonal diversity may have been underestimated. When two AZD1222 doses had been given, Spike-specific TCR breadth and depth rose. Every sample of the repertoires postdated the peak T cell response. Baseline antibody screening turned up just a handful of seropositive AZD1222 recipients.

The CDR3 runs 15 residues. J was trimmed by 4 bases and V by 2 bases; bases with no gene match: 6. CDR1 is MNHNS and CDR2 is SASEGT in the germline V gene. The source material was peripheral blood, sampled 28 days after the second AZD1222 dose. This clonotype was obtained from an adult who received the AZD1222 COVID-19 vaccine. The J gene is TRBJ2-7, the V gene TRBV6-1, with 9 bases that match TRBD1. The CDR3 DNA reads as TGTGCCAGCAGTGAACCGGGACAGGGATATTACGAGCAGTACTTC. Its protein is CASSEPGQGYYEQYF.